These 6 T cell receptor beta chains came from one sample sequenced in a study of blood T cell repertoires in COVID-19. Data came from immunoSEQ multiplex PCR; TCRdb stores just in-frame clones and leaves some out. The sample holds about 210,000 clones, 88% seen once. Sequencing was performed on peripheral blood. These receptors were collected from a middle-aged man with acute or convalescent COVID-19.

The chain has TRBV7-2 and TRBJ2-1; 16 positions agree with TRBD2. The CDR3 totals 17 residues. Germline assignment: CDR1 SGHTA and CDR2 FQGNSA. Trimming removed 3 bases from V and 4 bases from J; junction bases left unmatched: 3. The chain's CDR3 is CASSFGTSGRVYNEQFF. CDR3 DNA sequence: TGTGCCAGCAGCTTCGGGACTAGCGGGAGGGTTTACAATGAGCAGTTCTTC.

The chain combines TRBV30 with TRBJ2-1; D is unclear. CDR1 is GTSNPN and CDR2 is SVGIG in the germline V gene (reference sequence). The CDR3 covers 13 residues. Trimming removed 4 bases at V and 0 bases at J, with 7 bases between. In DNA form, the CDR3 reads TGTGCCTGGACACGGAGCTCCTACAATGAGCAGTTCTTC. This translates into CAWTRSSYNEQFF. The variable domain in full, with the rest retrieved from reference TRBV30 and TRBJ2-1, is SQTIHQWPATLVQPVGSPLSLECTVEGTSNPNLYWYRQAAGRGLQLLFYSVGIGQISSEVPQNLSASRPQDRQFILSSKKLLLSDSGFYLCAWTRSSYNEQFFGPGTRLTVL.

The rearrangement joins TRBV13 to TRBJ2-5; 14 positions match TRBD2. V shed 4 bases and J 2 bases; nucleotides not matched to a gene: 9. Germline CDR1 reads PRHDT; CDR2 reads FYEKMQ (reference sequence). CDR3 length equals 18 residues. CDR3 region: CASSSRLAGGGAQETQYF. DNA of the CDR3: TGTGCCAGCAGCTCCCGACTAGCGGGAGGGGGGGCGCAAGAGACCCAGTACTTC.

This clone showed up just a few times. This chain connects TRBV29-1 to TRBJ2-7; D gene uncertain. The CDR3 is made up of 11 amino acids. Germline values: CDR1 SQVTM, CDR2 ANQGSEA. V lost 2 bases, J lost 3 bases, and 5 bases lay in between. CDR3 DNA: TGCAGCGTTGAACAAAACTACGAGCAGTACTTC. This encodes CSVEQNYEQYF.

This clone was detected once. The J gene is TRBJ2-3, the V gene TRBV9; D call uncertain. Per germline, CDR1 SGDLS and CDR2 YYNGEE. The CDR3 has 15 amino acids. V gave up 3 bases and J gave up 6 bases, with 17 bases separating them. In DNA form, the CDR3 reads TGTGCCAGCAGCGAACGATGGGCCCCCACGGATACGCAGTATTTT. The encoded protein is CASSERWAPTDTQYF.

This rearrangement joins TRBV27 to TRBJ1-5; no clear D gene. The CDR3 has 13 amino acids. Trimming removed 6 bases from V and 6 bases from J, with 12 bases in between. CDR1 MNHEY and CDR2 SMNVEV come from the germline V gene (reference sequence). CDR3 nucleotides: TGTGCCAGCAGGATATCTAGGAGTCAGCCCCAGCATTTT. It encodes CASRISRSQPQHF.